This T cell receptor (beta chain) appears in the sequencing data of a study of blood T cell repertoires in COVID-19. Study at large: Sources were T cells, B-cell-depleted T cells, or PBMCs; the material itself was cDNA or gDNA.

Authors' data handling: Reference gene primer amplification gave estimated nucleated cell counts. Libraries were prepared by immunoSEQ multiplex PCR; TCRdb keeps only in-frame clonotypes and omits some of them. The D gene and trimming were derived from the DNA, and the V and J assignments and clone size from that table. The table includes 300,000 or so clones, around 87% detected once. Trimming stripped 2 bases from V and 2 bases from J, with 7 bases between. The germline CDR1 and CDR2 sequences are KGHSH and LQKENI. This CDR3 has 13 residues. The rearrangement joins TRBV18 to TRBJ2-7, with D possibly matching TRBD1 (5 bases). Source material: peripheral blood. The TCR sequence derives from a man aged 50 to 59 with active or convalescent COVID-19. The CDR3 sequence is CASSPATAYEQYF. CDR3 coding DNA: TGTGCCAGCTCACCAGCGACAGCCTACGAGCAGTACTTC. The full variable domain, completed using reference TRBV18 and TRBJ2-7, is NAGVMQNPRHLVRRRGQEARLRCSPMKGHSHVYWYRQLPEEGLKFMVYLQKENIIDESGMPKERFSAEFPKEGPSILRIQQVVRGDSAAYFCASSPATAYEQYFGPGTRLTVT.